This TCR beta chain was sequenced during a study of blood T cell repertoires in COVID-19. Measured with immunoSEQ multiplex PCR; TCRdb has only the in-frame clones, and not every one. The repertoire has over 200,000 clones, 70% to 90% of them found once; the top ten carry approximately 11%. Unmatched junction bases numbered 6, after V lost 3 bases and J lost 4 bases. CDR1 LNHDA and CDR2 SQIVND come from the germline V gene (reference sequence). The CDR3 is 15 amino acids. The V gene is TRBV19, the J gene TRBJ1-5; 7 bases fit TRBD1. Sequencing was performed on PBMCs or T cells enriched from blood (not recorded which). The clonotype originates from a man aged 25-40 years who had recovered from COVID-19. CDR3 sequence: CASSIGQVANQPQHF. The CDR3 DNA reads as TGTGCCAGTAGTATCGGACAGGTAGCTAATCAGCCCCAGCATTTT. Variable domain in full (rest from reference TRBV19 and TRBJ1-5): DGGITQSPKYLFRKEGQNVTLSCEQNLNHDAMYWYRQDPGQGLRLIYYSQIVNDFQKGDIAEGYSVSREKKESFPLTVTSAQKNPTAFYLCASSIGQVANQPQHFGDGTRLSIL.